The rows below give T cell receptor beta chains drawn from one sample of a study of early T cells in non-severe SARS-CoV-2 infection. Using its own MiXCR run on the 5' RACE reads, TCRdb lists one record per CDR3 protein. The table has around 62,000 distinct CDR3 sequences, over 10% seen once; the top ten hold over 3%. Source material: whole blood. The receptors derive from an adult who was a healthcare worker with PCR-confirmed SARS-CoV-2 infection or an uninfected control (not recorded which). Both conserved end residues are part of each CDR3. D genes are given only for firm matches. Size is stated for part of the rows, as once, few or many counts, or as a class when the clone is expanded.

D gene: TRBD2; J gene: TRBJ2-5; clone size: many; V gene: TRBV20-1; CDR3 DNA: TGCAGTGCCCAGACTAGCGCCTTCGGGACCCAGTACTTC; CDR3 protein: CSAQTSAFGTQYF
D gene: .; J gene: TRBJ1-6; clone size: .; V gene: TRBV20-1; CDR3 DNA: TGCAGTGCTAGCCCCCGGGGGAGAAATTCACCCCTCCACTTT; CDR3 protein: CSASPRGRNSPLHF
D gene: TRBD2; J gene: TRBJ2-5; clone size: many; V gene: TRBV20-1; CDR3 DNA: TGCAGTGCCGTAGCGGGAGTGGATGAGACCCAGTACTTC; CDR3 protein: CSAVAGVDETQYF
D gene: .; J gene: TRBJ2-3; clone size: many; V gene: TRBV18; CDR3 DNA: TGTGCCAGCTCACCCTGGAGCGGGAGCACAGATACGCAGTATTTT; CDR3 protein: CASSPWSGSTDTQYF
D gene: TRBD1; J gene: TRBJ2-1; clone size: .; V gene: TRBV6-4; CDR3 DNA: TGTGCCAGCAGTGTGAGGACAGGGGGCAACAATGAGCAGTTCTTC; CDR3 protein: CASSVRTGGNNEQFF
D gene: TRBD1; J gene: TRBJ2-7; clone size: .; V gene: TRBV29-1; CDR3 DNA: TGCAGCGTTAGGACAGGGTTAAACCACGAGCAGTACTTC; CDR3 protein: CSVRTGLNHEQYF
D gene: .; J gene: TRBJ1-1; clone size: many; V gene: TRBV29-1; CDR3 DNA: TGCAGCGTTAGGGAAGGGATTAGGGGTGAAGCTTTCTTT; CDR3 protein: CSVREGIRGEAFF
D gene: .; J gene: TRBJ2-1; clone size: many; V gene: TRBV6-1; CDR3 DNA: TGTGCCAGCACCCCTGACCCGGGGAATGAGCAGTTCTTC; CDR3 protein: CASTPDPGNEQFF
D gene: TRBD1; J gene: TRBJ1-5; clone size: .; V gene: TRBV27; CDR3 DNA: TGTGCCAGCAAAGGACAGGGTGGCCAGCCCCAGCATTTT; CDR3 protein: CASKGQGGQPQHF
D gene: .; J gene: TRBJ2-1; clone size: many; V gene: TRBV9; CDR3 DNA: TGTGCCAGCAGCGTAATCCATCCCGAGGGAGATTCTGAGCAGTTCTTC; CDR3 protein: CASSVIHPEGDSEQFF
D gene: TRBD2; J gene: TRBJ2-3; clone size: many; V gene: TRBV9; CDR3 DNA: TGTGCCAGCAGCAACCCCGGGACTAGCGGGAGGGATACGCAGTATTTT; CDR3 protein: CASSNPGTSGRDTQYF
D gene: TRBD2; J gene: TRBJ2-5; clone size: few; V gene: TRBV11-1; CDR3 DNA: TGTGCCAGCAGCTTAGCGGGAGGGCCTCCAGAGACCCAGTACTTC; CDR3 protein: CASSLAGGPPETQYF
D gene: TRBD1; J gene: TRBJ1-5; clone size: many; V gene: TRBV6-1; CDR3 DNA: TGTGCCAGCAGTGTGGACAGGAGTAGCAATCAGCCCCAGCATTTT; CDR3 protein: CASSVDRSSNQPQHF
D gene: .; J gene: TRBJ2-1; clone size: .; V gene: TRBV28; CDR3 DNA: TGTGCCAGCAGCCCTGGGGCCGGTGAGCAGTTCTTC; CDR3 protein: CASSPGAGEQFF
D gene: TRBD1; J gene: TRBJ1-3; clone size: few; V gene: TRBV24-1; CDR3 DNA: TGTGCCACCAGTGATCCCCGGACAGGGGGAAACACCATATATTTT; CDR3 protein: CATSDPRTGGNTIYF
D gene: .; J gene: TRBJ1-1; clone size: many; V gene: TRBV28; CDR3 DNA: TGTGCCAGCAGTCCTGGGGACCTGTATACTGAAGCTTTCTTT; CDR3 protein: CASSPGDLYTEAFF
D gene: TRBD2; J gene: TRBJ2-3; clone size: .; V gene: TRBV5-1; CDR3 DNA: TGCGCCAGCAGCCGTGGAGCTAGCGGGAATGTAGATACGCAGTATTTT; CDR3 protein: CASSRGASGNVDTQYF
D gene: TRBD2; J gene: TRBJ2-7; clone size: many; V gene: TRBV7-2; CDR3 DNA: TGTGCCAGCAGCTCCCATGGGAGCGGGAGAGCATACGAGCAGTACTTC; CDR3 protein: CASSSHGSGRAYEQYF
D gene: .; J gene: TRBJ2-1; clone size: many; V gene: TRBV10-3; CDR3 DNA: TGTGCCATCAGTGACAGCAAACCGACCTACAATGAGCAGTTCTTC; CDR3 protein: CAISDSKPTYNEQFF
D gene: .; J gene: TRBJ2-1; clone size: few; V gene: TRBV20-1; CDR3 DNA: .; CDR3 protein: CSATSAHFGNEQFF
D gene: TRBD2; J gene: TRBJ2-5; clone size: many; V gene: TRBV29-1; CDR3 DNA: TGCAGCGTTGAAGGGGGGACTAGCGGGAGTAGTGAGACCCAGTACTTC; CDR3 protein: CSVEGGTSGSSETQYF
D gene: TRBD2; J gene: TRBJ2-3; clone size: many; V gene: TRBV9; CDR3 DNA: TGTGCCAGCAGCCCGGGAGTAGCGGGGCTGGCCCGCACAGATACGCAGTATTTT; CDR3 protein: CASSPGVAGLARTDTQYF
D gene: TRBD2; J gene: TRBJ2-1; clone size: few; V gene: TRBV7-3; CDR3 DNA: TGTGCCAGCAGCCCCCAGACTAGCGGGGGCCTTTACAATGAGCAGTTCTTC; CDR3 protein: CASSPQTSGGLYNEQFF
D gene: TRBD2; J gene: TRBJ2-2; clone size: few; V gene: TRBV11-2; CDR3 DNA: TGTGCCAGCAACCGCCTCCCGAGCGGGAGTGCCGGGGAGCTGTTTTTT; CDR3 protein: CASNRLPSGSAGELFF
D gene: TRBD2; J gene: TRBJ2-7; clone size: few; V gene: TRBV28; CDR3 DNA: TGTGCCAGCAGTGTAGCGGGACCCTACGAGCAGTACTTC; CDR3 protein: CASSVAGPYEQYF
D gene: TRBD2; J gene: TRBJ2-1; clone size: .; V gene: TRBV28; CDR3 DNA: TGTGCCAGCAGTTCTGGGGGGGCCTACAATGAGCAGTTCTTC; CDR3 protein: CASSSGGAYNEQFF
D gene: .; J gene: TRBJ1-1; clone size: many; V gene: TRBV5-1; CDR3 DNA: TGCGCCAGCAGCTTGGTAACCCAGGGTACTGAAGCTTTCTTT; CDR3 protein: CASSLVTQGTEAFF
D gene: TRBD2; J gene: TRBJ2-3; clone size: few; V gene: TRBV29-1; CDR3 DNA: TGCAGCGTTGAAGGGACTAGCGGGAATTCAGATACGCAGTATTTT; CDR3 protein: CSVEGTSGNSDTQYF
D gene: .; J gene: TRBJ2-3; clone size: .; V gene: TRBV9; CDR3 DNA: TGTGCCAGCAGCGAAGGAGGGGGAAACACAGATACGCAGTATTTT; CDR3 protein: CASSEGGGNTDTQYF
D gene: .; J gene: TRBJ2-1; clone size: .; V gene: TRBV28; CDR3 DNA: TGTGCCAGCGTGTCAGACAATGAGCAGTTCTTC; CDR3 protein: CASVSDNEQFF
D gene: TRBD1; J gene: TRBJ1-1; clone size: .; V gene: TRBV6-6; CDR3 DNA: TGTGCCAGCACCCGGGACAGAGCTAACACTGAAGCTTTCTTT; CDR3 protein: CASTRDRANTEAFF
D gene: TRBD1; J gene: TRBJ2-3; clone size: .; V gene: TRBV29-1; CDR3 DNA: TGCAGCGGTAGACAGGGTACAGATACGCAGTATTTT; CDR3 protein: CSGRQGTDTQYF
D gene: TRBD2; J gene: TRBJ2-3; clone size: few; V gene: TRBV3-1; CDR3 DNA: TGTGCCAGCAGCCCCTGGACTAGCGACGGAGATACGCAGTATTTT; CDR3 protein: CASSPWTSDGDTQYF
D gene: TRBD1; J gene: TRBJ2-2; clone size: .; V gene: TRBV12-3/TRBV12-4; CDR3 DNA: TGTGCCAGCAGAGGGACAGCCGGGGAGCTGTTTTTT; CDR3 protein: CASRGTAGELFF
D gene: .; J gene: TRBJ1-3; clone size: many; V gene: TRBV11-2; CDR3 DNA: TGTGCCAGCAGTCCTGACGGCTTCTCTGGAAACACCATATATTTT; CDR3 protein: CASSPDGFSGNTIYF
D gene: .; J gene: TRBJ2-1; clone size: many; V gene: TRBV15; CDR3 DNA: TGTGCCACCAGCAGAGACAGGGAACATGAGCAGTTCTTC; CDR3 protein: CATSRDREHEQFF
D gene: TRBD1; J gene: TRBJ2-3; clone size: .; V gene: TRBV2; CDR3 DNA: TGTGCCAGCAGTGTTACGGGACAGCACCTAGATACGCAGTATTTT; CDR3 protein: CASSVTGQHLDTQYF
D gene: .; J gene: TRBJ1-3; clone size: .; V gene: TRBV12-3/TRBV12-4; CDR3 DNA: TGTGCCAGCAGTTTAGAGGGCGGCAGGCCAGCCACCATATATTTT; CDR3 protein: CASSLEGGRPATIYF
D gene: TRBD2; J gene: TRBJ2-3; clone size: many; V gene: TRBV28; CDR3 DNA: TGTGCCAGCAGTTCCCGACTAGCGGGAGGCGCGCAGTATTTT; CDR3 protein: CASSSRLAGGAQYF
D gene: TRBD1; J gene: TRBJ2-5; clone size: few; V gene: TRBV29-1; CDR3 DNA: TGCAGCGTTGAAGCCCGGGACAGGTCGAGTCAGACCCAGTACTTC; CDR3 protein: CSVEARDRSSQTQYF
D gene: TRBD2; J gene: TRBJ2-1; clone size: many; V gene: TRBV7-3; CDR3 DNA: TGTGCCAGCAGCTTATTGCGGGAGGGCCGGTATGAGCAGTTCTTC; CDR3 protein: CASSLLREGRYEQFF
D gene: TRBD1; J gene: TRBJ2-4; clone size: .; V gene: TRBV20-1; CDR3 DNA: TGCAGTGCTCCCCCCCCAGGGGGAAACATTCAGTACTTC; CDR3 protein: CSAPPPGGNIQYF
D gene: .; J gene: TRBJ2-1; clone size: .; V gene: TRBV6-2/TRBV6-3; CDR3 DNA: TGTGCCAGCAGTCCTCTCGGGGCGAGCGGCGATTACAATGAGCAGTTCTTC; CDR3 protein: CASSPLGASGDYNEQFF
D gene: TRBD1; J gene: TRBJ2-1; clone size: .; V gene: TRBV2; CDR3 DNA: TGTGCCAGCAGGCCGGACAGGGCGCCTTACAATGAGCAGTTCTTC; CDR3 protein: CASRPDRAPYNEQFF
D gene: .; J gene: TRBJ1-6; clone size: few; V gene: TRBV2; CDR3 DNA: TGTGCCAGCAGTGAAACAGACCGGATTTCACCCCTCCACTTT; CDR3 protein: CASSETDRISPLHF
D gene: TRBD2; J gene: TRBJ2-1; clone size: many; V gene: TRBV5-5; CDR3 DNA: TGTGCCAGCAGGTCCGGGACTAGCGGGAGGCCCATCTCCTACAATGAGCAGTTCTTC; CDR3 protein: CASRSGTSGRPISYNEQFF
D gene: TRBD2; J gene: TRBJ2-2; clone size: many; V gene: TRBV10-2; CDR3 DNA: TGCGCCAGCAGGGACCCGACTAGCGGGAGGCCCCGAGGCACCGGGGAGCTGTTTTTT; CDR3 protein: CASRDPTSGRPRGTGELFF
D gene: .; J gene: TRBJ2-5; clone size: few; V gene: TRBV11-3; CDR3 DNA: TGTGCCAGCAGCCCAGGAGCAGGCCAGAAGGAGACCCAGTACTTC; CDR3 protein: CASSPGAGQKETQYF
D gene: .; J gene: TRBJ1-1; clone size: many; V gene: TRBV28; CDR3 DNA: TGTGCCAGCAGTTTGGTTGAGTTGGCAGGGAAGGTTGAAGCTTTCTTT; CDR3 protein: CASSLVELAGKVEAFF
D gene: TRBD2; J gene: TRBJ2-3; clone size: .; V gene: TRBV28; CDR3 DNA: TGTGCATCCACCGGGCTAGCGGGTACGCAGTATTTT; CDR3 protein: CASTGLAGTQYF
D gene: .; J gene: TRBJ2-1; clone size: many; V gene: TRBV20-1; CDR3 DNA: TGCAGTGCCAAGAAACACCCCCCCTACAATGAGCAGTTCTTC; CDR3 protein: CSAKKHPPYNEQFF
D gene: TRBD2; J gene: TRBJ2-7; clone size: few; V gene: TRBV7-2; CDR3 DNA: TGTGCCAGCAGCTTAGGCGCTAGCGGGAGCTCGCGGGAGCAGTACTTC; CDR3 protein: CASSLGASGSSREQYF
D gene: TRBD2; J gene: TRBJ2-1; clone size: few; V gene: TRBV27; CDR3 DNA: TGTGCCAGCTCCGCTCTGGCGGGAGGCGATGAGCAGTTCTTC; CDR3 protein: CASSALAGGDEQFF
D gene: .; J gene: TRBJ2-3; clone size: .; V gene: TRBV28; CDR3 DNA: TGTGCCAGCAGCCGGGACTCCCCGGAAGATACGCAGTATTTT; CDR3 protein: CASSRDSPEDTQYF
D gene: TRBD1; J gene: TRBJ1-5; clone size: .; V gene: TRBV28; CDR3 DNA: TGTGCCAGCAGTCCGGGGACAGAGAATCAGCCCCAGCATTTT; CDR3 protein: CASSPGTENQPQHF